This TCR beta chain stems from a study of patients and donors after allogeneic stem cell transplantation. TCRdb reprocessed the RT-PCR reads via MiXCR and lists one record per CDR3 protein. Of roughly 960,000 distinct CDR3 sequences listed, around 17% are singletons. There are 12 residues in the CDR3. V shed 7 bases, J shed 4 bases, and the junction held 6 bases outside the gene matches. Germline-derived CDR1 and CDR2 are DFQATT and SNEGSKA (reference sequence). The receptor was derived from a human donor who was either an allogeneic HSCT recipient or a stem cell or donor lymphocyte infusion donor (not recorded which). It is not recorded whose cells these are; they may come from a transplant donor. Sequenced material: blood, either unsorted or a sorted T cell fraction (not recorded which). V usage is TRBV20-1 and J usage is TRBJ2-7; 8 bases align to TRBD2. The CDR3, as DNA: TGCAGTGTCGCCCCTAGCGGGTACGAGCAGTACTTC. Amino acids: CSVAPSGYEQYF.